The 29 T cell receptor beta chains in this list originate from one sample, sequenced in a study of blood T cell repertoires in COVID-19. Here immunoSEQ multiplex PCR was the method, and the copy in TCRdb shows in-frame clones only, minus some. This sample yields 70,000 to 85,000 clones, of which approximately 90% are seen a single time; roughly 3.1% belongs to the top ten. The specimen sequenced was peripheral blood. The receptors shown here come from a woman in her forties or fifties with active or convalescent COVID-19.

Only a few counts were recorded for this clone. The genes are TRBV18 and TRBJ1-1; weak D call: TRBD1 (5 bases). Between the trimmed V and J ends, which lost 2 bases and 4 bases, there was a span of 11 bases. The CDR3 loop spans 14 amino acids. Germline lookup yields CDR1 KGHSH and CDR2 LQKENI. CDR3 protein: CASSPGQGFTEAFF. The CDR3 nucleotides are TGTGCCAGCTCACCAGGGCAGGGTTTCACTGAAGCTTTCTTT.

This rearrangement joins TRBV18 to TRBJ1-1; 9 positions match TRBD1. Looked up from germline, CDR1 is KGHSH and CDR2 is LQKENI. Trimming removed 6 bases from V and 1 base from J; junction bases left unmatched: 3. The CDR3 sequence is 14 residues long. Here the CDR3 reads CASSRDRANTEAFF. In DNA, the CDR3 is TGTGCCAGCTCTCGGGACAGGGCGAACACTGAAGCTTTCTTT.

This clone has only a few counts. The chain employs TRBV11-3 and TRBJ1-3; TRBD1 aligns across 7 bases. This CDR3 is built from 14 residues. Germline assignment: CDR1 SGHNT and CDR2 YENEEA. After removal of 5 bases from V and 4 bases from J, the junction contained 5 bases not matched to a gene. The CDR3: CASSPGTAGNTIYF. Here the CDR3 DNA reads TGTGCCAGCAGCCCCGGGACAGCGGGAAACACCATATATTTT.

V is TRBV5-8 and J is TRBJ1-1; tentatively, D is TRBD1 (5 bases). Per the germline V gene, CDR1 is SGHTS and CDR2 is YDEGEE. Between the trimmed V and J ends, which lost 5 bases and 3 bases, there was a span of 11 bases. The CDR3 length is 13 residues. The CDR3 DNA is TGTGCCAGCAGTAAGGGGTATTACACTGAAGCTTTCTTT. Translated, it gives CASSKGYYTEAFF.

The chain carries TRBV5-6 and TRBJ1-5; a weak D match, TRBD1 (5 bases). The CDR3 loop spans 14 amino acids. Germline CDR1 SGHDT, CDR2 YYEEEE. Trimming stripped 4 bases from V and 2 bases from J, with 10 bases between. CDR3 protein: CASSGGGGNQPQHF. The CDR3 nucleotides are TGTGCCAGCAGCGGCGGGGGTGGCAATCAGCCCCAGCATTTT.

This clone was counted once. The chain has TRBV19 and TRBJ1-1, with TRBD1 identical over 7 bases. Trimming cost V 3 bases and J 1 base; bases outside gene matches: 2. The germline CDR1 and CDR2 sequences are LNHDA and SQIVND (reference sequence). The CDR3 totals 14 residues. The DNA of the CDR3 is TGTGCCAGTAGTATGGGACAGACGAACACTGAAGCTTTCTTT. Translation: CASSMGQTNTEAFF.

In its sample, this clone was seen once. The chain joins TRBV5-1 to TRBJ2-4, with 8 bases fitting TRBD2. The CDR3 contains 14 residues. With V trimmed by 4 bases and J by 8 bases, 8 bases remained unmatched. The germline CDR1 and CDR2 sequences are SGHRS and YFSETQ. CDR3 residues: CASSDPGLGDIQYF. CDR3 nucleotides: TGCGCCAGCAGCGATCCGGGACTAGGGGACATTCAGTACTTC. The full variable domain, its missing parts supplied by reference TRBV5-1 and TRBJ2-4, is KAGVTQTPRYLIKTRGQQVTLSCSPISGHRSVSWYQQTPGQGLQFLFEYFSETQRNKGNFPGRFSGRQFSNSRSEMNVSTLELGDSALYLCASSDPGLGDIQYFGAGTRLSVL.

This chain links TRBV3-1 (or the pseudogene TRBV3-2) with TRBJ1-1; 12 nucleotides match TRBD1. The V segment lost 7 bases and the J segment 5 bases; nucleotides outside the gene matches: 5. CDR3 length equals 14 residues. Germline assignment: CDR1 LGHDT and CDR2 YNNKEL (reference sequence). The CDR3 spells CASTRDRGRTEAFF. In DNA, the CDR3 is TGTGCCAGCACTCGGGACAGGGGGCGGACTGAAGCTTTCTTT.

This chain joins TRBV21-1 and TRBJ2-2; TRBD2, the table's D call, lacks a check against the DNA. TRBV21-1 is tagged as a pseudogene. The CDR3 has 11 amino acids. The DNA of the CDR3 is TGTGCCAGCAGCCGCCCTGAGGGGCTGTTTTTT. Translated: CASSRPEGLFF.

The rearrangement links TRBV5-1 to TRBJ2-1; TRBD2 might be the D (7 bases). The ends were cut back, 0 bases at V and 6 bases at J, with 22 bases in the middle. Per germline, CDR1 SGHRS and CDR2 YFSETQ. The CDR3 length is 18 residues. CDR3 coding DNA: TGCGCCAGCAGCTTGGGCGGACTAGGGGGAGAGAGGGGCAATGAGCAGTTCTTC. Translation gives CASSLGGLGGERGNEQFF. The variable domain in full, completed from reference TRBV5-1 and TRBJ2-1, reads KAGVTQTPRYLIKTRGQQVTLSCSPISGHRSVSWYQQTPGQGLQFLFEYFSETQRNKGNFPGRFSGRQFSNSRSEMNVSTLELGDSALYLCASSLGGLGGERGNEQFFGPGTRLTVL.

The V gene is TRBV9, the J gene TRBJ1-3, with D possibly being TRBD1 (6 bases). CDR1 and CDR2 from the germline V gene are SGDLS and YYNGEE. Trimming pared 4 bases from V and 2 bases from J, leaving 13 bases between. The CDR3 extends over 15 amino acids. The CDR3 here is CASSLGQGPGNTIYF. CDR3 DNA: TGTGCCAGCAGCTTAGGGCAGGGGCCTGGAAACACCATATATTTT.

The V and J genes are TRBV6-5 and TRBJ2-1; the D is unclear. V dropped 0 bases and J dropped 10 bases, with 13 bases sitting between them. Germline V CDR1 and CDR2: MNHEY, SVGAGI. CDR3 size: 14 residues. The CDR3 DNA reads as TGTGCCAGCAGTTACTCGACCCCGGAGAGCGAGCAGTTCTTC. Its protein is CASSYSTPESEQFF.

V and J are TRBV2 and TRBJ1-5; 7 bases match TRBD1. The CDR3 has 14 residues. J lost 5 bases, V lost 6 bases, and 7 bases had no gene match. From germline, CDR1 is SNHLY and CDR2 FYNNEI. DNA of the CDR3: TGTGCCAGCAGACCGACAGGGATCTATCAGCCCCAGCATTTT. It yields the protein CASRPTGIYQPQHF.

The chain employs TRBV5-3 and TRBJ1-5; TRBD1 matches at 8 bases. TRBV5-3 is annotated as an ORF whose role is uncertain. The CDR3 has 14 amino acids. J lost 16 bases, V lost 6 bases, and 18 bases had no gene match. CDR3 coding DNA: TGTGCCAGAACCCCCTCTGCCAGTTGGACAGGGATACATTTT. Residues: CARTPSASWTGIHF.

This sequence joins TRBV9 and TRBJ2-7, with D possibly matching TRBD2 (5 bases). Germline-derived CDR1 and CDR2 are SGDLS and YYNGEE. This CDR3 has 15 residues. Trimming shortened V by 4 bases and J by 0 bases, and 14 bases separated the two germline ends. CDR3 in DNA: TGTGCCAGCAGCCCCTCCGGGGTCGGCTCCTACGAGCAGTACTTC. Amino acids: CASSPSGVGSYEQYF.

This chain joins TRBV20-1 and TRBJ1-2, with D hard to call. Germline CDR1 reads DFQATT; CDR2 reads SNEGSKA (reference sequence). V dropped 2 bases and J dropped 6 bases, with 4 bases sitting between them. This CDR3 has 10 amino acids. CDR3 loop: CSARFDGYTF. The DNA of the CDR3 is TGCAGTGCTAGATTCGATGGCTACACCTTC.

J is TRBJ2-5 and V is TRBV10-3; no firm D call. V lost 3 bases and J lost 5, with 10 bases in between. Germline-derived CDR1 and CDR2 are ENHRY and SYGVKD. The CDR3 contains 13 residues. The CDR3 loop is CAISELKLETQYF. The CDR3 nucleotides are TGTGCCATCAGTGAATTGAAGCTGGAGACCCAGTACTTC.

J is TRBJ1-6 and V is TRBV7-9; D might be TRBD1 (5 bases). The CDR3 contains 13 residues. Trimming stripped 3 bases from V and 7 bases from J, with 7 bases between. CDR1 and CDR2 (germline): SEHNR, FQNEAQ (reference sequence). The CDR3: CASSLEGNSPLHF. The CDR3 region has the DNA TGTGCCAGCAGCTTGGAGGGGAATTCACCCCTCCACTTT.

Points on this clone: Its ends do not fully match the called genes, so a read error is possible. The chain joins TRBV7-7 to TRBJ2-7; 7 bases fit TRBD2. The germline CDR1 and CDR2 sequences are SSHAT and FNYEAQ (reference sequence). CDR3 length: 13 amino acids. CDR3 in amino acids: CASNRGESYEQYF. For the CDR3, the DNA is TGTGCTAGCAACCGGGGGGAAAGCTACGAGCAGTACTTC.

The chain is built from TRBV28 and TRBJ2-7, with a possible D match to TRBD1 (6 bases). This CDR3 is built from 15 residues. In germline, CDR1 is MDHEN, CDR2 SYDVKM. V lost 2 bases and J lost 5, with 16 bases in between. The CDR3 loop is CASSLTGQDANEQYF. As DNA, the CDR3 is TGTGCCAGCAGTTTAACAGGGCAGGACGCCAACGAGCAGTACTTC.

This clone was counted a single time. The rearrangement links TRBV5-1 to TRBJ2-3, with D maybe TRBD1 (6 bases). V was cut by 2 bases and J by 2 bases, with 12 bases left in between. The CDR3 runs to 15 residues. Germline CDR1 SGHRS, CDR2 YFSETQ. The chain's CDR3 is CASSFTGHNTDTQYF. DNA for the CDR3: TGCGCCAGCAGCTTTACGGGACACAACACAGATACGCAGTATTTT. Combining the CDR3 with reference TRBV5-1 and TRBJ2-3 gives the whole variable domain KAGVTQTPRYLIKTRGQQVTLSCSPISGHRSVSWYQQTPGQGLQFLFEYFSETQRNKGNFPGRFSGRQFSNSRSEMNVSTLELGDSALYLCASSFTGHNTDTQYFGPGTRLTVL.

The chain is built from TRBV19 and TRBJ1-2; TRBD1 might be the D (5 bases). CDR1 is LNHDA, CDR2 SQIVND, per germline (reference sequence). The CDR3 loop spans 15 amino acids. The V end lost 3 bases, the J end lost 3 bases, and 14 bases lay between the germline ends. CDR3 bases: TGTGCCAGTAGTATTCGCCAGGGCGACTACTATGGCTACACCTTC. Protein product: CASSIRQGDYYGYTF.

The rearrangement joins TRBV14 to TRBJ1-2, with D unclear. Germline CDR1 is SGHDN and CDR2 is FVKESK. The ends were cut back, 0 bases at V and 8 bases at J, with 10 bases in the middle. This CDR3 is 13 amino acids long. The CDR3 DNA reads as TGTGCCAGCAGCCAAGATCTAGGAAAAGGCTACACCTTC. This codes for CASSQDLGKGYTF.

This clone was recorded only once. The chain uses TRBV4-2 and TRBJ1-5, with no clear D. CDR3 size: 15 residues. V lost 4 bases, J lost 4 bases, and 14 bases lay in between. Germline loops: CDR1 LGHNA, CDR2 YNFKEQ. DNA for the CDR3: TGTGCCAGCAGCCCCTCCCCCCAGGCAAATCAGCCCCAGCATTTT. Its protein product is CASSPSPQANQPQHF.

The rearrangement links TRBV4-3 to TRBJ1-5; 7 nucleotides line up with TRBD1. The CDR3 runs 16 residues. Germline V gene data show CDR1 as LGHNA and CDR2 as YSLEER. V was pared by 0 bases and J by 3 bases, with 5 bases of the junction left unmatched. The CDR3: CASSQEWGQINQPQHF. The CDR3 nucleotides are TGCGCCAGCAGCCAAGAGTGGGGACAGATCAATCAGCCCCAGCATTTT.

This clone was observed a handful of times. The rearrangement uses TRBV3-1 (or the pseudogene TRBV3-2) and TRBJ2-2; possibly TRBD2 for D (7 bases). The germline V and J ends were trimmed by 1 base and 2 bases, with 14 bases remaining between them. Germline lookup yields CDR1 LGHDT and CDR2 YNNKEL (reference sequence). This CDR3 is 17 amino acids long. CDR3 DNA: TGTGCCAGCAGCCAAGTGGGGGGGACACCAAACACCGGGGAGCTGTTTTTT. Translation gives CASSQVGGTPNTGELFF.

The chain carries TRBV25-1 and TRBJ1-2, with D tentatively TRBD1 (6 bases). The CDR3 covers 15 residues. Trimming removed 1 base at V and 0 bases at J, with 9 bases between. Looked up from germline, CDR1 is MGHDK and CDR2 is SYGVNS. The DNA of the CDR3 is TGTGCCAGCAGTGAATGGAGGACAGCTAACTATGGCTACACCTTC. Translation: CASSEWRTANYGYTF.

This clone has more than one count but fewer than ten. The chain uses TRBV12-3 or TRBV12-4 and TRBJ2-5, with 10 nucleotides matching TRBD2. Unmatched junction bases numbered 3, after V lost 6 bases and J lost 5 bases. CDR3 length equals 13 residues. CDR3 sequence reads: CASRLGLAETQYF. CDR3 nucleotide sequence: TGTGCCAGCAGACTGGGACTAGCGGAGACCCAGTACTTC.

With respect to this clone: The same CDR3 can be traced to other DNA sequences in this sample. The chain has TRBV7-2 and TRBJ2-2, with no clear D. The CDR3 sequence is 12 residues long. From germline, CDR1 is SGHTA and CDR2 FQGNSA. Trimming stripped 1 base from V and 8 bases from J, with 5 bases between. CDR3 region: CASSLGVGELFF. CDR3 nucleotides: TGTGCCAGCAGCTTAGGCGTAGGGGAGCTGTTTTTT.